This entry lists 2 T cell receptor beta chains sequenced from one sample in a study of siplizumab effects on memory and regulatory T cells (dated by TCRdb to about 2019). Receptor libraries were prepared by the immunoSEQ multiplex PCR assay. TCRdb carries this immuneACCESS record with in-frame sequences only. Its versions omit some clonotypes, under half of them owing to an unresolved V gene in the studies checked, with the rest unexplained. The table for this sample lists tens of thousands of clones; under 95% of them were counted only once. The top ten clones comprise approximately 31% of the sample. Specimen: CD8+ T cells sorted from blood. These receptors were collected from a human donor in good health.

The rearrangement uses TRBV5-1 and TRBJ1-1; D is uncertain. CDR3 length: 14 residues. The germline V and J ends were trimmed by 1 base and 0 bases, with 7 bases remaining between them. The V gene's germline CDR1 is SGHRS and CDR2 YFSETQ. The CDR3 is CASSLLTLNTEAFF. The CDR3 coding sequence is TGCGCCAGCAGCTTGTTGACCTTGAACACTGAAGCTTTCTTT.

The chain links TRBV5-4 to TRBJ2-7; D unresolved. This CDR3 has 15 residues. In germline, CDR1 is SGHNT, CDR2 YYREEE (reference sequence). The V end was cut by 4 bases, the J end by 6 bases, with 20 bases between. For the CDR3, the DNA is TGTGCCAGCAGCCCCCCCCTCCCAAAGACCGGCGAGCAGTACTTC. It is translated as CASSPPLPKTGEQYF.